The entry below gives a single T cell receptor beta chain sequence along with its context. The record originates from a study of blood T cell repertoires in COVID-19. The V gene's germline CDR1 is SGHAT and CDR2 FQNNGV. This CDR3 has 11 amino acids. V was cut by 2 bases and J by 7 bases, with 5 bases left in between. TCRdb's copy holds only in-frame clones and misses some; the assay was immunoSEQ multiplex PCR. The sample records about 190,000 clones, about 84% being singletons. This TCR was sampled from a woman aged 30 to 39 who had recovered from COVID-19. Sequenced: PBMCs or T cells enriched from blood (not recorded which). The gene calls are TRBV11-2 and TRBJ1-1; D is unresolved. CDR3 amino acids: CASSLTFEAFF. The CDR3 DNA is TGTGCCAGCAGCTTAACTTTTGAAGCTTTCTTT. Based on the CDR3 plus reference TRBV11-2 and TRBJ1-1, the full variable domain is EAGVAQSPRYKIIEKRQSVAFWCNPISGHATLYWYQQILGQGPKLLIQFQNNGVVDDSQLPKDRFSAERLKGVDSTLKIQPAKLEDSAVYLCASSLTFEAFFGQGTRLTVV.